This entry lists 23 T cell receptor beta chains sequenced from one sample in a study of molecular identifiers for immune sequencing clone quantification. Each CDR3 protein gets one entry after TCRdb re-called the PCR reads with MiXCR. Of a few hundred thousand distinct CDR3 sequences listed, about a quarter were seen once; the top ten hold 0.65% to 0.75%. The source material was naive CD8+ T cells from blood, with Jurkat cell RNA spiked in. Described subset: FACS-sorted CD8+CD4-CCR7+CD45RA+ naive T cells. The source is a human donor in good health. Some libraries in this study had Jurkat cell RNA spiked in.

V and J are TRBV7-7 and TRBJ2-3, with D perhaps given as TRBD1 or TRBD2 (5 bases each). The CDR3 runs to 17 residues. The V and J ends lost 2 bases and 2 bases respectively, with 17 bases between them. Looked up from germline, CDR1 is SSHAT and CDR2 is FNYEAQ (reference sequence). The DNA of the CDR3 is TGTGCCAGCAGCTTACGGGGACCGCCGCTTCCCACAGATACGCAGTATTTT. Encoded protein: CASSLRGPPLPTDTQYF.

Remarks on this clonotype: The germline gene is not matched at one end of the junction; a read error may be the cause. The V gene is TRBV4-2, the J gene TRBJ1-2; 11 bases are a match to TRBD1. Germline CDR1 LGHNA, CDR2 YNFKEQ. The CDR3 covers 16 residues. The CDR3 region has the DNA TGTGCCCGCAGCCAAGGAGGACAGGGGGCTGGCTATGGCTACACCTTC. It specifies CARSQGGQGAGYGYTF.

The rearrangement uses TRBV12-3 or TRBV12-4 and TRBJ2-7; 10 bases line up with TRBD1. The trim removed 4 bases at V and 2 bases at J, leaving 5 bases unmatched. The CDR3 loop spans 15 amino acids. The CDR3 spells CASSSIGQGAYEQYF. In nucleotides, the CDR3 is TGTGCCAGCAGTTCGATAGGACAGGGGGCCTACGAGCAGTACTTC.

For this clonotype: Its ends do not fully match the called genes, so a read error is possible. J is TRBJ2-3 and V is TRBV7-9, with TRBD2 matching over 8 bases. The CDR3 extends over 17 amino acids. Germline-derived CDR1 and CDR2 are SEHNR and FQNEAQ (reference sequence). The CDR3 reads CARRFSASGPPPAPPSF. CDR3 DNA sequence: TGTGCCCGCCGCTTTTCGGCTAGCGGGCCCCCCCCCGCTCCGCCGTCTTTT.

The V call is TRBV6-2 or TRBV6-3, the J call TRBJ1-2; possibly TRBD1 for D (6 bases). CDR3 length equals 14 residues. Germline CDR1 reads MNHEY; CDR2 reads SVGEGT. Trimming took 2 bases from V and 7 from J, leaving 14 bases between them. CDR3 DNA sequence: TGTGCCAGCAGTTACGAACTGGGGGCAGGTGGCTACACCTTC. It specifies CASSYELGAGGYTF.

The chain couples TRBV18 to TRBJ2-3; D is perhaps TRBD2 (5 bases). The CDR3 is 15 amino acids. CDR1 is KGHSH, CDR2 LQKENI, per germline. The V and J ends lost 3 bases and 1 base respectively, with 11 bases between them. CDR3 residues: CASSPLQEGTDTQYF. DNA for the CDR3: TGTGCCAGCTCACCGCTCCAGGAGGGCACAGATACGCAGTATTTT.

This clonotype was found a few times. The V gene is TRBV19, the J gene TRBJ2-7; 9 bases are shared with TRBD1. The CDR3 is 13 residues long. The trim removed 3 bases at V and 6 bases at J, leaving 3 bases unmatched. Germline V lookup: CDR1 LNHDA, CDR2 SQIVND (reference sequence). The CDR3 spells CASSMGQGSEQYF. CDR3 nucleotides: TGTGCCAGTAGTATGGGACAGGGCTCCGAGCAGTACTTC.

This clonotype was counted a few times. The rearrangement uses TRBV7-8 and TRBJ2-4; 7 bases match TRBD2. The length of the CDR3 is 15 residues. From germline, CDR1 is SGHVS and CDR2 FQNEAQ. V was clipped by 6 bases and J by 8 bases; unmatched bases: 13. The CDR3 region is CASSLVSGPGDIQYF. The CDR3 DNA follows: TGTGCCAGCAGTCTGGTTAGCGGGCCTGGAGACATTCAGTACTTC.

In this sample, this clonotype turned up a few times. V gene TRBV6-1 combines with J gene TRBJ2-5, with D unclear. The germline V gene encodes CDR1 MNHNS and CDR2 SASEGT. With 1 base removed from V and 4 bases from J, the gap between germline ends came to 13 bases. The CDR3 is 15 amino acids. CDR3 region: CASSEGAYPTETQYF. The CDR3 coding sequence is TGTGCCAGCAGTGAAGGCGCCTATCCCACAGAGACCCAGTACTTC.

Note on this clonotype: A read error may produce the germline difference seen at one junction end. The rearrangement joins TRBV2 to TRBJ2-7, with 9 bases lining up with TRBD1. The CDR3 loop spans 14 amino acids. Germline V gene sequence: CDR1 SNHLY, CDR2 FYNNEI. The CDR3 spells CASSEGTGVNEQHF. CDR3 nucleotides: TGTGCCAGCAGTGAAGGGACAGGGGTAAACGAGCAGCACTTC.

This clonotype was picked up many times. This rearrangement joins TRBV19 to TRBJ1-5; 8 bases are shared with TRBD1. The CDR3 covers 14 residues. CDR1 is LNHDA and CDR2 is SQIVND in the germline V gene (reference sequence). V dropped 6 bases and J dropped 6; count of bases not matched to a gene: 7. The DNA for the CDR3 is TGTGCCAGTAGGCCTGGACAGGGCGGTCAGCCCCAGCATTTT. It encodes CASRPGQGGQPQHF. Full variable domain (rest looked up from reference TRBV19 and TRBJ1-5): DGGITQSPKYLFRKEGQNVTLSCEQNLNHDAMYWYRQDPGQGLRLIYYSQIVNDFQKGDIAEGYSVSREKKESFPLTVTSAQKNPTAFYLCASRPGQGGQPQHFGDGTRLSIL.

The V call is TRBV3-2, the J call TRBJ1-5; the table's D call TRBD1 went unverified against the DNA. TRBV3-2 is a pseudogene. This CDR3 contains 16 residues. CDR3 protein: CASSQSDRPSNQPQHF. CDR3 in DNA: TGTGCCAGCAGCCAATCAGACAGGCCTAGCAATCAGCCCCAGCATTTT.

This clonotype showed up just a few times. The chain joins TRBV4-3 to TRBJ2-7, with 16 bases that match TRBD2. This CDR3 is built from 15 residues. CDR1 is LGHNA, CDR2 YSLEER, per germline. The ends lost 4 bases at V and 5 bases at J; junction bases unmatched: 2. The CDR3 spells CASSPGTSGRDEQYF. The DNA for the CDR3 is TGCGCCAGCAGCCCCGGGACTAGCGGGAGGGACGAGCAGTACTTC.

This clonotype has a count of ten or more. The CDR3 reads CASREWANTEAFF. The CDR3 coding sequence is TGTGCCAGCAGGGAGTGGGCGAACACTGAAGCTTTCTTT. The chain combines TRBV21-1 with TRBJ1-1. TRBV21-1 is a listed pseudogene. CDR3 length equals 13 residues.

This clonotype was seen repeatedly, ten times or more. This chain joins TRBV29-1 and TRBJ1-1; 8 positions agree with TRBD1. The CDR3 consists of 13 residues. From germline, CDR1 is SQVTM and CDR2 ANQGSEA. The V and J ends lost 1 base and 4 bases, in that order; junction bases with no gene match: 2. This chain's CDR3 is CSVEGTGGTEAFF. DNA for the CDR3: TGCAGCGTTGAAGGTACAGGGGGCACTGAAGCTTTCTTT.

This clonotype has a count of ten or more. This chain joins TRBV19 and TRBJ2-7; TRBD1 might be the D (6 bases). Germline CDR1 and CDR2: LNHDA and SQIVND (reference sequence). The CDR3 contains 12 residues. The germline V and J ends were trimmed by 9 bases and 5 bases, with 14 bases remaining between them. CDR3 amino acids: CASGQGSDEQYF. CDR3 DNA sequence: TGTGCCAGCGGCCAGGGGTCCGACGAGCAGTACTTC.

Concerning this clonotype itself: One end of the junction varies from germline; a read error may be responsible. The chain links TRBV27 to TRBJ2-5; 7 nucleotides align to TRBD1. This CDR3 region has 16 residues. The germline gives CDR1 MNHEY, CDR2 SMNVEV (reference sequence). The CDR3 reads CASSPRSGTDQEAQYF. In DNA, the CDR3 is TGTGCCAGCAGTCCTAGATCCGGGACAGACCAAGAGGCCCAGTACTTC.

About this clonotype: As the CDR3 is not closed by the conserved phenylalanine or tryptophan, this likely results from a read error. The genes are TRBV19 and TRBJ2-3, with D possibly matching TRBD1 (6 bases). The CDR3 is 13 residues long. Trimming left V 6 bases short and J 6 bases short, with 13 bases between. Germline CDR1 LNHDA, CDR2 SQIVND (reference sequence). CDR3 in DNA: TGTGCCAGTAGACACAGGGATTCCGATACGCAGTATTCT. Encoded protein: CASRHRDSDTQYS.

This clonotype appeared a few times. The chain carries TRBV3-1 and TRBJ2-5; unclear D gene. There are 14 residues in the CDR3. Germline loops: CDR1 LGHDT, CDR2 YNNKEL (reference sequence). The V end lost 0 bases, the J end lost 5 bases, and 10 bases lay between the germline ends. DNA for the CDR3: TGTGCCAGCAGCCAAGATAGGTTTTTCGAGACCCAGTACTTC. This translates into CASSQDRFFETQYF.

This clonotype was seen at least ten times. This chain joins TRBV29-1 and TRBJ2-2; D is perhaps TRBD1 (6 bases). The CDR3 is 13 residues long. Germline V CDR1 and CDR2: SQVTM, ANQGSEA. V lost 5 bases and J lost 1, with 8 bases in between. DNA for the CDR3: TGCAGCGTTAGACAGGAGAACACCGGGGAGCTGTTTTTT. This encodes CSVRQENTGELFF.

V usage is TRBV4-1 and J usage is TRBJ2-3; TRBD1 might be the D (5 bases). The CDR3 length is 15 residues. From germline, CDR1 is MGHRA and CDR2 YSYEKL. Between the trimmed V and J ends, which lost 1 base and 3 bases, there was a span of 11 bases. Here the CDR3 reads CASSQVGVTTDTQYF. The DNA of the CDR3 is TGCGCCAGCAGCCAAGTAGGGGTAACTACAGATACGCAGTATTTT.

This clonotype has at least ten counts. V gene TRBV6-1 combines with J gene TRBJ2-7; D remains unclear. CDR1 is MNHNS, CDR2 SASEGT, per germline. The CDR3 sequence is 11 residues long. V was pared by 7 bases and J by 3 bases, with 7 bases between. The CDR3 DNA reads TGTGCCAGCACCCGAGGCTACGAGCAGTACTTC. Its translation: CASTRGYEQYF.

Note on this clonotype: One end of the junction fails to match germline, which may point to a read error. The chain couples TRBV12-3 or TRBV12-4 to TRBJ2-2; TRBD2 matches 10 bases. There are 18 residues in the CDR3. This chain's CDR3 is CVSSLAPGELAGAGELFF. The CDR3 bases are TGTGTCAGCAGTTTAGCGCCGGGGGAGCTAGCGGGAGCCGGGGAGCTGTTTTTT.